This T cell receptor (beta chain) was sequenced for a study of identical twins (dated by TCRdb to about 2016). Looking at the study overall: The study deep-sequenced TCR alpha and beta repertoires from monozygotic twins, unrelated adults of various ages and cord blood to test whether fetal clonotypes persist. To rule out contamination, replicate twin experiments were performed at different times with different library preparation protocols. Results the study describes overall, beyond this receptor: Fewer insertions were carried by abundant cord blood beta clonotypes; a weaker similar trend was observed in young adult naive repertoires, while no such trend was observed in memory repertoires. Conclusions relied on cross-sectional statistical analysis, since the same donors could not be followed over many years. Compared with coincidental sharing between unrelated individuals, out-of-frame TCR alpha sequences shared between twins had an excess of sequences with low generation probability. Zero-insertion analyses could be partly confounded by invariant T cells such as MAIT and iNKT, although diverse VJ usage argued against such confounding for most clonotypes. In monozygotic twins, out-of-frame TCR alpha sharing was systematically underestimated by recombination models, although the models agreed with sharing between unrelated individuals. In beta out-of-frame sequences, excess twin sharing was weaker, because having fewer shared sequences lowered the signal-to-noise ratio.

Every donor in the study was a healthy Caucasian. This clonotype was seen once. This receptor's antigen is unknown. No per-base quality is available; no much larger clone lies one base away. The CDR3 holds 14 amino acids from the cysteine to the phenylalanine. The only DNA kept is the CDR3, 42 bases in frame from the first base. V sheds 5 bases and J sheds 1 base, leaving 11 bases between their ends. In the germline V gene (reference sequence), CDR1 corresponds to SGHNT and CDR2 to YYREEE. Library preparation used 5' RACE. For sequencing, an Illumina HiSeq 2000 was employed. A universal primer binding site was added through template switching, and the final cDNA carried a unique molecular identifier so that TCR cDNA molecules could be counted accurately. Specific primers in the conserved constant-segment region were used to synthesize first-strand cDNA for TCR alpha and beta chains. Each cDNA library was double barcoded, with a SMART-Mk sample barcode plus Illumina barcodes, to control for contamination. TruSeq adapter sequences, together with Illumina sample barcodes, were added in two successive PCR steps. Sequencing of the TCR alpha and beta cDNA libraries was done on the Illumina HiSeq platform using custom primers. Per the original workflow: MiGEC processed the raw reads to extract unique molecular identifiers, while MiXCR was used to determine the CDR3 positions. Recombination models were inferred per individual with the repgenHMM and IGoR tools using an EM algorithm. Shared clonotype analysis was performed with the tcR package in R, normalizing sharing by the product of cloneset sizes. To study raw recombination free of thymic and clonal selection effects, out-of-frame nonproductive sequences were analyzed. The raw public reads went through TCRdb reprocessing: fastp at Q25, MiXCR clone calling, in-frame beta chains kept. Entries that share a CDR3 protein sequence are merged under the most common genes and DNA. The V and J calls follow TCRdb's processing rather than the paper's. Across this sample there are 1.5 million to 2 million distinct CDR3 sequences, with less than 35% seen only once. 0.27% of the sample is in the top ten clones.

The TCR originated in a newborn girl in good health. Sequencing was carried out using cord blood. The rearrangement joined TRBV5-4 to TRBJ2-3, with TRBD1 as a weak D call on 6 bases. The nucleotides read TGTGCCAGCAGAATACAGGGTCGCACAGATACGCAGTATTTT. It encodes CASRIQGRTDTQYF.